This T cell receptor beta chain was identified during a study of cytomegalovirus exposure and HLA in healthy donors. Data came from immunoSEQ multiplex PCR; TCRdb stores just in-frame clones and leaves some out. This table has tens of thousands of clones, more than 90% appearing once. V lost 5 bases and J lost 4; bases outside the gene matches: 6. The length of the CDR3 is 14 residues. Per the germline V gene, CDR1 is SGHKS and CDR2 is YYEKEE (reference sequence). This clone has a single count. This chain links TRBV5-5 with TRBJ2-1, with TRBD2 matching 7 bases. This TCR was sampled from a man aged 18 to 29 in good health and CMV-seronegative. Material for sequencing was PBMCs. In nucleotides, the CDR3 is TGTGCCAGCAGTGGTCTAGCGGATTACAATGAGCAGTTCTTC. It yields the protein CASSGLADYNEQFF.